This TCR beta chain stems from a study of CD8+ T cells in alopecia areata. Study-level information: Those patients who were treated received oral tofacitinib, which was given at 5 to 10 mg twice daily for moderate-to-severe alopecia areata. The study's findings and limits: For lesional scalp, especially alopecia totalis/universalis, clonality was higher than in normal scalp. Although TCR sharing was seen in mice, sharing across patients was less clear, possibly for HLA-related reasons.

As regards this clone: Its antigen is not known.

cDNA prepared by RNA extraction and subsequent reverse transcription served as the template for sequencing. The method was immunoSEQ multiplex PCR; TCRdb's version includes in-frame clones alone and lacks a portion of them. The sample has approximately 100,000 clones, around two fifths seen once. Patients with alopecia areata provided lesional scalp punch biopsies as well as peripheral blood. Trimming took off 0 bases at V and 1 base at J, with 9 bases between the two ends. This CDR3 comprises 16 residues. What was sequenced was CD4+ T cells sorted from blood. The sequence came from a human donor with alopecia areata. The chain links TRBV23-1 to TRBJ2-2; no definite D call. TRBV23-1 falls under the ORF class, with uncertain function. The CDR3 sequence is CASSQSIAENTGELFF. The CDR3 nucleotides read TGCGCCAGCAGTCAATCAATAGCAGAGAACACCGGGGAGCTGTTTTTT.